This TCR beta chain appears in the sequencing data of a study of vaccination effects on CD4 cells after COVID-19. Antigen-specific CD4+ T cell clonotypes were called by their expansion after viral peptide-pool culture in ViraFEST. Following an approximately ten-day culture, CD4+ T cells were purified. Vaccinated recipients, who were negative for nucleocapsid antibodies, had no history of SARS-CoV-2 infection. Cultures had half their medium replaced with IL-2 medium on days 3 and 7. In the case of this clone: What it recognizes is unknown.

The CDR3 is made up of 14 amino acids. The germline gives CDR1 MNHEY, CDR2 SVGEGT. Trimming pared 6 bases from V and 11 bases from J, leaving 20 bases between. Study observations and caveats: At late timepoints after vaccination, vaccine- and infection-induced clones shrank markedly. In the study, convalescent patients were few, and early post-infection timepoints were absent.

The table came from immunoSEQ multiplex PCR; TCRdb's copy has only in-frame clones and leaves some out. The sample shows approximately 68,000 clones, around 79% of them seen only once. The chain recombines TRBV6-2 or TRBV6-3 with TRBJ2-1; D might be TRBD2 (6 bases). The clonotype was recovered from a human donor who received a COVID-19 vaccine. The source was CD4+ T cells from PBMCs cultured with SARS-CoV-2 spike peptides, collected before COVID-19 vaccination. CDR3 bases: TGTGCCAGCAGCTCAACCGGGACTCCGGGGAAGCAGTTCTTC. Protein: CASSSTGTPGKQFF.